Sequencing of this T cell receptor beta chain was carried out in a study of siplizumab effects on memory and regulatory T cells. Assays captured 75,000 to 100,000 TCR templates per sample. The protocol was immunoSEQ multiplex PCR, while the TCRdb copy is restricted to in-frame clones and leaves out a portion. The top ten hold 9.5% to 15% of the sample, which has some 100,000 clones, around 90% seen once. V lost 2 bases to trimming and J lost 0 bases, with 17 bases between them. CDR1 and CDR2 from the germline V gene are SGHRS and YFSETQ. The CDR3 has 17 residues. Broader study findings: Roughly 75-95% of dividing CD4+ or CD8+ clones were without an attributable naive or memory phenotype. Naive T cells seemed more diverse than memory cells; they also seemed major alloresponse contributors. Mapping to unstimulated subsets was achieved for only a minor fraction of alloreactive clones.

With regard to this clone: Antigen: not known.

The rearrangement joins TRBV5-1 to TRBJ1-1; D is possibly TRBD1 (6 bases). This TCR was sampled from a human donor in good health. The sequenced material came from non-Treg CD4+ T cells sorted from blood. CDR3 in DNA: TGCGCCAGCAGCTTACGACCGGGGGCCTCAATGAACACTGAAGCTTTCTTT. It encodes CASSLRPGASMNTEAFF. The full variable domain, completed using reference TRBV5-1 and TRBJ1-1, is KAGVTQTPRYLIKTRGQQVTLSCSPISGHRSVSWYQQTPGQGLQFLFEYFSETQRNKGNFPGRFSGRQFSNSRSEMNVSTLELGDSALYLCASSLRPGASMNTEAFFGQGTRLTVV.